This passage covers 23 T cell receptor beta chains from one sample sequenced in a study of cytomegalovirus exposure and HLA in healthy donors. The PCR had 60 Vbeta and 13 Jbeta primers. TCRdb's copy holds only in-frame clones and misses some; the assay was immunoSEQ multiplex PCR. The table records around 70,000 clones, 62% of them present only once. The sample taken for sequencing was PBMCs. These receptors all stem from a man aged 25-45 years in good health and CMV-seronegative.

The chain is built from TRBV5-1 and TRBJ2-7; the match to TRBD1 covers 9 bases. Trimming took 4 bases from V and 3 from J; bases not matched to a gene: 11. This CDR3 contains 16 residues. Germline CDR1 and CDR2: SGHRS and YFSETQ. CDR3 residues: CASSLGQGLLFYEQYF. The CDR3 region has the DNA TGCGCCAGCAGCCTCGGACAGGGGTTATTATTCTACGAGCAGTACTTC.

V usage is TRBV10-1 and J usage is TRBJ1-1; D unclear. In germline, CDR1 is WNHNN, CDR2 SYGVQD (reference sequence). Trimming took off 10 bases at V and 4 bases at J, with 16 bases between the two ends. CDR3 length: 13 residues. CDR3 nucleotide sequence: TGCGCCATATGGAAGGAGGGCGGCACTGAAGCTTTCTTT. Translation: CAIWKEGGTEAFF.

J is TRBJ1-6 and V is TRBV30, with a possible D match to TRBD1 (6 bases). The CDR3 runs to 15 residues. CDR1 and CDR2 (germline): GTSNPN, SVGIG (reference sequence). V gave up 0 bases and J gave up 7 bases, with 13 bases separating them. This chain's CDR3 is CAWSVQGRGNSPLHF. The CDR3 region has the DNA TGTGCCTGGAGTGTACAAGGCAGGGGAAATTCACCCCTCCACTTT.

This chain links TRBV2 with TRBJ2-1; TRBD2 agrees at 8 bases. This CDR3 has 14 residues. V shed 4 bases, J shed 9 bases, and the junction held 8 bases outside the gene matches. The germline CDR1 and CDR2 sequences are SNHLY and FYNNEI. The CDR3 DNA follows: TGTGCCAGCAGTGTCGGGGGGGCCGGTGGTGAGCAGTTCTTC. Translated, it gives CASSVGGAGGEQFF.

The rearrangement joins TRBV4-2 to TRBJ2-5; D is uncertain. Germline V gene data show CDR1 as LGHNA and CDR2 as YNFKEQ. The CDR3 loop spans 15 amino acids. The ends were cut back, 1 base at V and 4 bases at J, with 13 bases in the middle. The DNA for the CDR3 is TGTGCCAGCAGCCAAGGTAGTCTCCGAGGAGAGACCCAGTACTTC. Encoded protein: CASSQGSLRGETQYF.

V gene TRBV16 combines with J gene TRBJ2-1; TRBD1 matches 7 bases. V lost 4 bases and J lost 2; bases outside the gene matches: 5. The CDR3 sequence is 15 residues long. CDR1 is KGHSY, CDR2 FQNENV, per germline. In nucleotides, the CDR3 is TGTGCCAGCAGCCCGCGACAGGGAACCTACAATGAGCAGTTCTTC. As protein: CASSPRQGTYNEQFF. The variable domain in full, completed from reference TRBV16 and TRBJ2-1, reads GEEVAQTPKHLVRGEGQKAKLYCAPIKGHSYVFWYQQVLKNEFKFLISFQNENVFDETGMPKERFSAKCLPNSPCSLEIQATKLEDSAVYFCASSPRQGTYNEQFFGPGTRLTVL.

This clone showed up just a few times. The V gene is TRBV9, the J gene TRBJ2-1, with 10 bases that match TRBD1. J gave up 7 bases and V 7 bases, and 8 bases lay outside the gene matches. The CDR3 spans 14 residues. The germline V gene has CDR1 SGDLS and CDR2 YYNGEE. CDR3 sequence (DNA): TGTGCCAGCGGCGCTGGGACAGGGGTTAATGAGCAGTTCTTC. The encoded protein is CASGAGTGVNEQFF.

This clone showed up just a few times. The chain uses TRBV7-6 and TRBJ2-3, with 11 bases matching TRBD2. The germline V gene encodes CDR1 SGHVS and CDR2 FNYEAQ. Trimming removed 1 base from V and 6 bases from J; junction bases left unmatched: 6. The CDR3 covers 16 residues. CDR3 sequence: CASSLGIAGGADTQYF. DNA of the CDR3: TGTGCCAGCAGCTTAGGGATAGCGGGGGGGGCTGATACGCAGTATTTT. Full variable domain (missing parts from reference TRBV7-6 and TRBJ2-3): GAGVSQSPRYKVTKRGQDVALRCDPISGHVSLYWYRQALGQGPEFLTYFNYEAQQDKSGLPNDRFSAERPEGSISTLTIQRTEQRDSAMYRCASSLGIAGGADTQYFGPGTRLTVL.

The chain carries TRBV5-6 and TRBJ2-7; TRBD1 might be the D (5 bases). V lost 0 bases and J lost 0, with 10 bases in between. The CDR3 consists of 15 residues. Germline assignment: CDR1 SGHDT and CDR2 YYEEEE. Here the CDR3 DNA reads TGTGCCAGCAGCTTGGGACAGAAGAACTCCTACGAGCAGTACTTC. Translation: CASSLGQKNSYEQYF.

This clone was seen a few times. The gene calls are TRBV4-2 and TRBJ2-1, with 10 bases fitting TRBD2. Germline V gene lookup returns CDR1 LGHNA and CDR2 YNFKEQ. The V and J ends lost 1 base and 0 bases, in that order; junction bases with no gene match: 6. The CDR3 has 18 residues. Written as DNA, the CDR3 is TGTGCCAGCAGCCAAGGGGTTAGCGGGGGGAGCTCCTACAATGAGCAGTTCTTC. It yields the protein CASSQGVSGGSSYNEQFF.

This clone has only a few counts. The V call is TRBV10-3, the J call TRBJ2-7; D might be TRBD1 (7 bases). This CDR3 is built from 15 residues. In germline, CDR1 is ENHRY, CDR2 SYGVKD. Trimming took 5 bases from V and 2 from J, leaving 16 bases between them. CDR3 loop: CAISRQGSGAYEQYF. CDR3 bases: TGTGCCATCAGTAGACAGGGATCGGGGGCCTACGAGCAGTACTTC.

The chain is built from TRBV30 and TRBJ2-1; D is undetermined. V was trimmed by 4 bases and J by 0 bases, leaving 10 bases between them. This CDR3 is built from 14 residues. The germline gives CDR1 GTSNPN, CDR2 SVGIG (reference sequence). DNA of the CDR3: TGTGCCTGGAATCGGTTGAACTCCTACAATGAGCAGTTCTTC. Its translation: CAWNRLNSYNEQFF.

The chain uses TRBV2 and TRBJ2-3; D is undetermined. CDR1 is SNHLY, CDR2 FYNNEI, per germline. V gave up 6 bases and J gave up 0 bases, with 7 bases separating them. The CDR3 is made up of 13 amino acids. In DNA form, the CDR3 reads TGTGCCAGCAGAGAATCTAGCACAGATACGCAGTATTTT. This codes for CASRESSTDTQYF. Combining the CDR3 with reference TRBV2 and TRBJ2-3 gives the whole variable domain EPEVTQTPSHQVTQMGQEVILRCVPISNHLYFYWYRQILGQKVEFLVSFYNNEISEKSEIFDDQFSVERPDGSNFTLKIRSTKLEDSAMYFCASRESSTDTQYFGPGTRLTVL.

This rearrangement joins TRBV2 to TRBJ2-3; perhaps TRBD2 as D (6 bases). Germline-derived CDR1 and CDR2 are SNHLY and FYNNEI. The CDR3 sequence is 14 residues long. Trimming removed 4 bases at V and 7 bases at J, with 15 bases between. The CDR3: CASSVALAQNTQYF. For the CDR3, the DNA is TGTGCCAGCAGTGTGGCACTAGCCCAGAATACGCAGTATTTT.

This clone was counted once. The chain is built from TRBV15 and TRBJ1-2, with 9 bases matching TRBD1. CDR3 size: 12 residues. Germline loops: CDR1 LNHNV, CDR2 YYDKDF (reference sequence). V lost 5 bases to trimming and J lost 5 bases; unmatched junction nucleotides: 0. The CDR3 DNA follows: TGTGCCACCAGCGGGACAGGGTATGGCTACACCTTC. Translated: CATSGTGYGYTF. The variable domain in full, completed from reference TRBV15 and TRBJ1-2, reads DAMVIQNPRYQVTQFGKPVTLSCSQTLNHNVMYWYQQKSSQAPKLLFHYYDKDFNNEADTPDNFQSRRPNTSFCFLDIRSPGLGDTAMYLCATSGTGYGYTFGSGTRLTVV.

This clone was seen only a few times. The same CDR3 arises from other DNA sequences in this sample as well. V usage is TRBV7-9 and J usage is TRBJ1-1; possible D gene TRBD1, 6 bases. CDR1 SEHNR and CDR2 FQNEAQ come from the germline V gene (reference sequence). V was trimmed by 5 bases and J by 8 bases, leaving 15 bases between them. The CDR3 loop spans 13 amino acids. The DNA for the CDR3 is TGTGCCAGCAGCCTATTCCGGGACAAGGAAGCTTTCTTT. Amino acid sequence: CASSLFRDKEAFF.

V is TRBV7-9 and J is TRBJ1-6, with D possibly TRBD1 on 5 matching bases. Looked up from germline, CDR1 is SEHNR and CDR2 is FQNEAQ (reference sequence). The CDR3 sequence is 15 residues long. V dropped 1 base and J dropped 9 bases, with 13 bases sitting between them. Here the CDR3 reads CASSLGEDISSPLHF. The CDR3 bases are TGTGCCAGCAGCTTAGGGGAGGACATCAGTTCACCCCTCCACTTT.

V and J are TRBV11-3 and TRBJ2-1; TRBD1 is a possible D gene (6 bases). CDR1 is SGHNT, CDR2 YENEEA, per germline. The V end lost 1 base, the J end lost 7 bases, and 11 bases lay between the germline ends. The CDR3 covers 14 residues. CDR3 in amino acids: CASSLGGRQNEQFF. The CDR3 bases are TGTGCCAGCAGCTTAGGGGGGCGCCAAAATGAGCAGTTCTTC.

The chain uses TRBV7-8 and TRBJ2-7; TRBD2 matches at 7 bases. Germline trimming cut 5 bases from V and 3 bases from J; bases unmatched to any gene: 7. CDR3 length equals 14 residues. Germline assignment: CDR1 SGHVS and CDR2 FQNEAQ. The CDR3: CASSPNGLDYEQYF. The CDR3, as DNA: TGTGCCAGCAGCCCAAACGGACTAGACTACGAGCAGTACTTC.

In its sample, this clone was seen once. V gene TRBV19 combines with J gene TRBJ1-2, with D possibly matching TRBD1 (5 bases). CDR1 is LNHDA, CDR2 SQIVND, per germline (reference sequence). The CDR3 runs to 13 residues. The V and J ends lost 5 bases and 4 bases respectively, with 11 bases between them. For the CDR3, the DNA is TGTGCCAGTAGTCGACAGTTGCTCTATGGCTACACCTTC. Amino acid sequence: CASSRQLLYGYTF.

This rearrangement joins TRBV7-8 to TRBJ2-1; TRBD1 might be the D (6 bases). In germline, CDR1 is SGHVS, CDR2 FQNEAQ. The CDR3 runs to 15 residues. Trimming took 0 bases from V and 7 from J, leaving 13 bases between them. This CDR3 is CASSLAAGDWNEQFF. CDR3 DNA sequence: TGTGCCAGCAGCTTAGCTGCAGGGGATTGGAATGAGCAGTTCTTC. Using reference TRBV7-8 and TRBJ2-1 for the parts outside the CDR3, the full variable domain is GAGVSQSPRYKVAKRGQDVALRCDPISGHVSLFWYQQALGQGPEFLTYFQNEAQLDKSGLPSDRFFAERPEGSVSTLKIQRTQQEDSAVYLCASSLAAGDWNEQFFGPGTRLTVL.

This chain connects TRBV10-3 to TRBJ2-3; 11 positions agree with TRBD2. This CDR3 contains 17 residues. With 1 base clipped from V and 2 bases from J, the junction kept 5 bases outside the gene matches. Germline V gene sequence: CDR1 ENHRY, CDR2 SYGVKD. The CDR3: CAISELTSGGTTDTQYF. For the CDR3, the DNA is TGTGCCATCAGTGAGTTAACTAGCGGGGGAACCACAGATACGCAGTATTTT.

The genes are TRBV9 and TRBJ2-7; D might be TRBD2 (6 bases). Deletions cut 4 bases from V and 5 bases from J, with 13 bases between. The CDR3 is made up of 13 amino acids. Germline CDR1 and CDR2: SGDLS and YYNGEE. This chain's CDR3 is CASSNWGDDEQYF. The CDR3 DNA follows: TGTGCCAGCAGCAATTGGGGGGATGACGAGCAGTACTTC.